A single sample gave rise to the 18 T cell receptor beta chains below, sequenced in a study of shared clonotypes between healthy human individuals. Sequenced by immunoSEQ multiplex PCR; TCRdb stores in-frame clones only, minus some. The data contain 1.5 million to 2.5 million clones, roughly 94% of them singletons. Naive CD8 populations comprised CD45RO-negative cells positively selected for CCR7, excluding terminally differentiated effector memory CD45RA+ cells. The sample taken for sequencing was naive CD8+ T cells sorted from blood. The receptors derive from a man aged 18 to 30 in good health.

V is TRBV7-2 and J is TRBJ1-1, with TRBD1 matching 8 bases. Per the germline V gene, CDR1 is SGHTA and CDR2 is FQGNSA. The CDR3 is made up of 17 amino acids. Trimming cost V 2 bases and J 5 bases; bases outside gene matches: 13. The CDR3 loop is CASSLRLLGQGATEAFF. The CDR3 DNA follows: TGTGCCAGCAGCTTAAGGCTTTTAGGGCAGGGGGCAACTGAAGCTTTCTTT.

This clone was picked up one time. This chain links TRBV25-1 with TRBJ1-1; D is ambiguous. CDR1 is MGHDK and CDR2 is SYGVNS in the germline V gene. Trimming pared 1 base from V and 7 bases from J, leaving 10 bases between. The CDR3 spans 13 residues. The CDR3 loop is CASSEWVAGEAFF. The CDR3 nucleotides are TGTGCCAGCAGTGAATGGGTGGCAGGTGAAGCTTTCTTT.

This clone was seen a few times. V and J are TRBV4-1 and TRBJ1-2, with TRBD1 matching 9 bases. Germline lookup yields CDR1 MGHRA and CDR2 YSYEKL. J was trimmed by 2 bases and V by 4 bases; bases with no gene match: 2. The CDR3 covers 14 residues. CDR3 in DNA: TGCGCCAGCAGCCCGGACAGGGGAAACTATGGCTACACCTTC. Protein sequence: CASSPDRGNYGYTF.

The chain is built from TRBV10-2 and TRBJ2-1; 10 bases align to TRBD1. V lost 6 bases and J lost 2; bases outside the gene matches: 4. CDR3 length equals 15 residues. The germline gives CDR1 WSHSY, CDR2 SAAADI. CDR3 in amino acids: CASSRDRGPYNEQFF. The CDR3, as DNA: TGCGCCAGCAGCCGGGACAGGGGCCCCTACAATGAGCAGTTCTTC.

The chain joins TRBV21-1 to TRBJ2-7; the table names TRBD2, a call not compared with the DNA. TRBV21-1 is an annotated pseudogene. The CDR3 is 17 amino acids. CDR3 region: CASSFEASSGSSYEQYF. For the CDR3, the DNA is TGTGCCAGCAGCTTTGAGGCCAGTAGCGGGAGCTCCTACGAGCAGTACTTC.

This sequence joins TRBV6-5 and TRBJ2-1, with D possibly being TRBD2 (5 bases). This CDR3 spans 14 amino acids. Germline-derived CDR1 and CDR2 are MNHEY and SVGAGI. The V and J ends lost 8 bases and 6 bases respectively, with 17 bases between them. The chain's CDR3 is CASSPPSRANEQFF. CDR3 nucleotide sequence: TGTGCCAGCTCCCCCCCTTCGCGGGCCAATGAGCAGTTCTTC.

The chain links TRBV9 to TRBJ1-1; D gene unclear. This CDR3 has 14 residues. Trimming removed 0 bases from V and 7 bases from J, with 13 bases in between. Germline-derived CDR1 and CDR2 are SGDLS and YYNGEE. This CDR3 is CASSVVSGSVEAFF. The CDR3 region has the DNA TGTGCCAGCAGCGTAGTCTCGGGGTCCGTTGAAGCTTTCTTT.

V usage is TRBV28 and J usage is TRBJ2-7; D is possibly TRBD1 (6 bases). The CDR3 is 16 residues long. Looked up from germline, CDR1 is MDHEN and CDR2 is SYDVKM. V was clipped by 6 bases and J by 3 bases, with 21 bases between them. CDR3 nucleotide sequence: TGTGCCAGCAGCTCGGACAGAGAATCCTCTTACTACGAGCAGTACTTC. It encodes CASSSDRESSYYEQYF.

The chain uses TRBV7-9 and TRBJ1-4, with D possibly being TRBD1 (5 bases). Germline V lookup: CDR1 SEHNR, CDR2 FQNEAQ (reference sequence). V was shortened by 1 base and J by 4 bases, with 10 bases between the two germline ends. The CDR3 covers 15 residues. This chain's CDR3 is CASSLGGQLNEKLFF. As DNA, the CDR3 is TGTGCCAGCAGCTTAGGGGGCCAGCTTAATGAAAAACTGTTTTTT.

V usage is TRBV6-5 and J usage is TRBJ1-2; 7 bases line up with TRBD1. This CDR3 is 13 amino acids long. Germline CDR1 MNHEY, CDR2 SVGAGI. The V and J ends lost 11 bases and 1 base, in that order; junction bases with no gene match: 7. CDR3 protein: CAPRDRNNYGYTF. CDR3 sequence (DNA): TGTGCCCCCCGGGACAGAAATAACTATGGCTACACCTTC.

This chain joins TRBV5-4 and TRBJ2-4; perhaps TRBD1 as D (6 bases). There are 12 residues in the CDR3. Germline V gene data show CDR1 as SGHNT and CDR2 as YYREEE (reference sequence). The V end was cut by 4 bases, the J end by 7 bases, with 9 bases between. The CDR3 DNA reads TGTGCCAGCAGCAACCAGGGGAACATTCAGTACTTC. Protein sequence: CASSNQGNIQYF.

The chain joins TRBV9 to TRBJ2-3; D is possibly TRBD2 (6 bases). The CDR3 sequence is 15 residues long. Between the trimmed V and J ends, which lost 4 bases and 2 bases, there was a span of 14 bases. Germline CDR1 and CDR2: SGDLS and YYNGEE. For the CDR3, the DNA is TGTGCCAGCAGCCCTGGGGACTTTTCCACAGATACGCAGTATTTT. It encodes CASSPGDFSTDTQYF.

With respect to this clone: Other nucleotide sequences from this sample produce the same CDR3. The chain uses TRBV7-2 and TRBJ2-7; TRBD1 aligns across 9 bases. Per germline, CDR1 SGHTA and CDR2 FQGNSA. The CDR3 is 15 residues long. The V segment lost 5 bases and the J segment 3 bases; nucleotides outside the gene matches: 8. In DNA form, the CDR3 reads TGTGCCAGCAGCCTCTCCGGGACAGGGATCTACGAGCAGTACTTC. This sequence encodes CASSLSGTGIYEQYF.

Note on this clone: The sample contains more than one DNA sequence encoding this CDR3. The J gene is TRBJ2-7, the V gene TRBV29-1; 7 bases fit TRBD1. With 4 bases clipped from V and 0 bases from J, the junction kept 3 bases outside the gene matches. The CDR3 contains 13 residues. The germline V gene encodes CDR1 SQVTM and CDR2 ANQGSEA. CDR3 coding DNA: TGCAGCGTTGTAGGGGACAGCTCCTACGAGCAGTACTTC. Its translation: CSVVGDSSYEQYF.

The chain joins TRBV10-3 to TRBJ2-5, with D unresolved. The CDR3 is 13 amino acids. Trimming pared 5 bases from V and 4 bases from J, leaving 11 bases between. Per the germline V gene, CDR1 is ENHRY and CDR2 is SYGVKD. The CDR3 region is CAISPAVGETQYF. CDR3 coding DNA: TGTGCCATCAGTCCAGCTGTGGGAGAGACCCAGTACTTC.

The chain employs TRBV15 and TRBJ2-5, with 8 bases identical to TRBD2. The germline gives CDR1 LNHNV, CDR2 YYDKDF (reference sequence). Trimming cost V 0 bases and J 5 bases; bases outside gene matches: 8. This CDR3 is built from 16 residues. CDR3 sequence reads: CATSRDREGLGETQYF. The CDR3 region has the DNA TGTGCCACCAGCAGAGATCGGGAGGGGCTGGGGGAGACCCAGTACTTC.

The chain has TRBV5-4 and TRBJ1-1; tentatively, D is TRBD1 (5 bases). The CDR3 runs 13 residues. CDR1 and CDR2 (germline): SGHNT, YYREEE (reference sequence). Trimming removed 6 bases at V and 1 base at J, with 10 bases between. The CDR3 reads CASTVGENTEAFF. Here the CDR3 DNA reads TGTGCCAGCACCGTGGGGGAGAACACTGAAGCTTTCTTT.

The chain couples TRBV30 to TRBJ1-2; D call uncertain. The CDR3 has 14 amino acids. CDR1 and CDR2 (germline): GTSNPN, SVGIG (reference sequence). V lost 1 base and J lost 4, with 13 bases in between. Here the CDR3 reads CAWSGPSTAYGYTF. The CDR3 bases are TGTGCCTGGAGTGGACCCTCAACTGCCTATGGCTACACCTTC.